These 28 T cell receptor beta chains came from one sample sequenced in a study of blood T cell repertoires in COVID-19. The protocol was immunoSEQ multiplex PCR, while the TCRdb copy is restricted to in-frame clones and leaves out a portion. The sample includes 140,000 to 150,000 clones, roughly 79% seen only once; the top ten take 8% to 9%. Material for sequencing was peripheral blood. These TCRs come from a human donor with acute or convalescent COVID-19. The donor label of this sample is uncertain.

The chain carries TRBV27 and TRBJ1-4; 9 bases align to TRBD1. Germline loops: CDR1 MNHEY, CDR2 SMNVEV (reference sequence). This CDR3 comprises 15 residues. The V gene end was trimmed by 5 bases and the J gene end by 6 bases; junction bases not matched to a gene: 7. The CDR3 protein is CASSHSGTGHEKLFF. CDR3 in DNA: TGTGCCAGCAGTCACTCCGGGACAGGGCATGAAAAACTGTTTTTT.

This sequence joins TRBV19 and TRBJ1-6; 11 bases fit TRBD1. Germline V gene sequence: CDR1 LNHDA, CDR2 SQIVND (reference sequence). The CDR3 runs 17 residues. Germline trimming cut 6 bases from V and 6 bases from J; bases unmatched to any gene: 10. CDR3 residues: CASRRTGGVGGNSPLHF. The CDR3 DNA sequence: TGTGCCAGTAGACGGACAGGGGGCGTGGGTGGTAATTCACCCCTCCACTTT.

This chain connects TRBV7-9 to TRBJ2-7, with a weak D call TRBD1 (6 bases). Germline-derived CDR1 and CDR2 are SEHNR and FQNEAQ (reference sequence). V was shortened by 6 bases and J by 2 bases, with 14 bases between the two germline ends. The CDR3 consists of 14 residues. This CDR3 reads CASSTTTGPYEQYF. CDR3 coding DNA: TGTGCCAGCAGTACAACGACAGGACCCTACGAGCAGTACTTC.

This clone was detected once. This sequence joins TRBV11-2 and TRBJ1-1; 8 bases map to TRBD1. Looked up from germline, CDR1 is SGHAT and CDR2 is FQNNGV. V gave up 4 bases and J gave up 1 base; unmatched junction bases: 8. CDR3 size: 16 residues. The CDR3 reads CASSSIAGTGNTEAFF. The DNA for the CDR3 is TGTGCCAGCAGCTCAATAGCCGGGACAGGGAACACTGAAGCTTTCTTT.

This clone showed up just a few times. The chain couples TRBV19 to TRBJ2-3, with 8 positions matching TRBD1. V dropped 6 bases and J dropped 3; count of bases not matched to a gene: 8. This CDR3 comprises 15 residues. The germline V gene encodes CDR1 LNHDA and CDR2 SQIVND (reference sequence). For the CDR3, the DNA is TGTGCCAGTAGCCCGACAGGGGTAGGAACAGATACGCAGTATTTT. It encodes CASSPTGVGTDTQYF. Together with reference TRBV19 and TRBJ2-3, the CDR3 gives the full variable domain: DGGITQSPKYLFRKEGQNVTLSCEQNLNHDAMYWYRQDPGQGLRLIYYSQIVNDFQKGDIAEGYSVSREKKESFPLTVTSAQKNPTAFYLCASSPTGVGTDTQYFGPGTRLTVL.

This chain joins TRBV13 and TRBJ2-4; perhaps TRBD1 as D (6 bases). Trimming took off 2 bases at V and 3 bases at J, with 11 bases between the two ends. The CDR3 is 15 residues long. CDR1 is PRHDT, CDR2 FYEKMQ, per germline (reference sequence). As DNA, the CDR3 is TGTGCCAGCAGCTTATCAAGACAGGTCAAAAACATTCAGTACTTC. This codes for CASSLSRQVKNIQYF.

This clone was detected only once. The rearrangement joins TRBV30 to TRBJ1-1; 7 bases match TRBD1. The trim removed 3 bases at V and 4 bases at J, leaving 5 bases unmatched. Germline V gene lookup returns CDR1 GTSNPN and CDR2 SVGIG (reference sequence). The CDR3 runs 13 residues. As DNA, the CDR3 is TGTGCCTGGAGGACAGGGTGGGTCACTGAAGCTTTCTTT. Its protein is CAWRTGWVTEAFF.

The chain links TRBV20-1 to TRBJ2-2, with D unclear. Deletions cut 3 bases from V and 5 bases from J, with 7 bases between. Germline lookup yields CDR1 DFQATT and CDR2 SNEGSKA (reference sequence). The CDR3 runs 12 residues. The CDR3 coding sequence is TGCAGTGCTAGTGGCAGGACCGGGGAGCTGTTTTTT. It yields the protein CSASGRTGELFF.

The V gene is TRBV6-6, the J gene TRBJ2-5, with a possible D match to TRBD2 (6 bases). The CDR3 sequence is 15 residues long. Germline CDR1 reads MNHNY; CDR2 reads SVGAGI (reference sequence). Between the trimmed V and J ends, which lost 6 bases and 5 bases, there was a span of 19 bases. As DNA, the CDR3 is TGTGCCAGCAGCCGAGGACTCAACGCGGGGGAGACCCAGTACTTC. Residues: CASSRGLNAGETQYF.

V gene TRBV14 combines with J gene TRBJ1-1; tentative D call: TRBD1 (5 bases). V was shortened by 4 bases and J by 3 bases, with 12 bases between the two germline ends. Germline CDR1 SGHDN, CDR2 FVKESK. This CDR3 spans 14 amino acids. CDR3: CASSPAGGDTEAFF. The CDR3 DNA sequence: TGTGCCAGCAGCCCCGCCGGGGGTGACACTGAAGCTTTCTTT.

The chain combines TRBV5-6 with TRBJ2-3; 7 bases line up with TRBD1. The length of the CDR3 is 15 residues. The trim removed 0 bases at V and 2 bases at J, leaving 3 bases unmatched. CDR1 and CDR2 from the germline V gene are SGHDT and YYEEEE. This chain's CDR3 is CASSLDRGYTDTQYF. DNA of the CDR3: TGTGCCAGCAGCTTGGACAGGGGCTACACAGATACGCAGTATTTT.

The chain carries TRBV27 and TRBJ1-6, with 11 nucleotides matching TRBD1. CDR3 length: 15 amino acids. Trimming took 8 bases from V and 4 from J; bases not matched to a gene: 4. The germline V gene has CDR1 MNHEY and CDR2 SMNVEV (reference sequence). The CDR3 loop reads CASRWDRGYNSPLHF. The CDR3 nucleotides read TGTGCCAGCCGTTGGGACAGGGGGTATAATTCACCCCTCCACTTT.

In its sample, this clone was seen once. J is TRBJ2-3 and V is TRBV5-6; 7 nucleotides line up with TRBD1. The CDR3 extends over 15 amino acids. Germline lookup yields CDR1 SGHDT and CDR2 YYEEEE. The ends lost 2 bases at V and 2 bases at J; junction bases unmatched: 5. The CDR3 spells CASSFEGAVTDTQYF. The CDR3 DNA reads TGTGCCAGCAGCTTTGAGGGGGCCGTCACAGATACGCAGTATTTT.

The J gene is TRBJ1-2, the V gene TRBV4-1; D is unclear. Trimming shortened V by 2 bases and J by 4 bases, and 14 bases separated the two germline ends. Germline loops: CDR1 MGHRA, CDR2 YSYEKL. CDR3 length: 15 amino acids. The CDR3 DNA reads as TGCGCCAGCAGCCAATCAAAATCTATATCCTATGGCTACACCTTC. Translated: CASSQSKSISYGYTF.

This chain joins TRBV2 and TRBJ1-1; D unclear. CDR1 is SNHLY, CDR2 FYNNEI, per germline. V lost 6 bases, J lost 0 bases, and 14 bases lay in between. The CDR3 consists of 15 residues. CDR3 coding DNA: TGTGCCAGCAGGAGGGAAGGTGGGATGAACACTGAAGCTTTCTTT. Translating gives CASRREGGMNTEAFF.

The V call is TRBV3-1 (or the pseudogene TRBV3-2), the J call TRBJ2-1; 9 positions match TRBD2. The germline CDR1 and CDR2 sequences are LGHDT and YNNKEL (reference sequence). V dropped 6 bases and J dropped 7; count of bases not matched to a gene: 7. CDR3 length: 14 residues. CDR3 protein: CASSLSGGWNEQFF. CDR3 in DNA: TGTGCCAGCAGTTTAAGCGGGGGGTGGAATGAGCAGTTCTTC.

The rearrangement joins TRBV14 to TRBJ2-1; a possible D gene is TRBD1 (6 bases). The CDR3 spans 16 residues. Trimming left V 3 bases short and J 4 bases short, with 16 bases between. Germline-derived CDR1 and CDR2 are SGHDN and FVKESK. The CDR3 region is CASSHPLGAGYNEQFF. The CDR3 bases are TGTGCCAGCAGCCATCCCCTGGGGGCAGGTTACAATGAGCAGTTCTTC.

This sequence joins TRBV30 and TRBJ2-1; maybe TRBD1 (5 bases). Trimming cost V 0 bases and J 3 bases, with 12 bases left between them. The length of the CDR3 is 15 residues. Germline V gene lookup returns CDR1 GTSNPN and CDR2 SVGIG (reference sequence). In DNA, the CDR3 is TGTGCCTGGAGTGTATGGGCCAGGGACTACAATGAGCAGTTCTTC. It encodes CAWSVWARDYNEQFF.

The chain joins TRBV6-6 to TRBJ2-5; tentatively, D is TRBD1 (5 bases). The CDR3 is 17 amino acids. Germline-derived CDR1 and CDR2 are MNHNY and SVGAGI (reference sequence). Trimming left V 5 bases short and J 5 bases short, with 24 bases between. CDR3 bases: TGTGCCAGCAGTCGGAAAGGGGCGATTTTAGTACCGGAGACCCAGTACTTC. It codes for CASSRKGAILVPETQYF.

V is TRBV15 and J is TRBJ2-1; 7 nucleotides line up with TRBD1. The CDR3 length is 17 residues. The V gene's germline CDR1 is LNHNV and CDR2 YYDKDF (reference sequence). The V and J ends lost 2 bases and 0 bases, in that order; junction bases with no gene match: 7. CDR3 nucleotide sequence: TGTGCCACCAGCAGACGGGACAGCAGGAGCTCCTACAATGAGCAGTTCTTC. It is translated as CATSRRDSRSSYNEQFF.

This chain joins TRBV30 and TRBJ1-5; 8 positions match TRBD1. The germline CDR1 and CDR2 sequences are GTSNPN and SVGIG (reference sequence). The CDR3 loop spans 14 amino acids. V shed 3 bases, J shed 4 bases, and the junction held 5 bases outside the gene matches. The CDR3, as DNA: TGTGCCTGGAGCCCCGGACAGGGAAATCAGCCCCAGCATTTT. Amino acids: CAWSPGQGNQPQHF.

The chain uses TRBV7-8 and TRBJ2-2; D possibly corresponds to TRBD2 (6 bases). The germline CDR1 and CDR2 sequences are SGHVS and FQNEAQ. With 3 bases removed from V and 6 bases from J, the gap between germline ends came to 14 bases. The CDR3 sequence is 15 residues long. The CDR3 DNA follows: TGTGCCAGCAGCTTCTGGTGGGGGGAGCCCGGGGAGCTGTTTTTT. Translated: CASSFWWGEPGELFF.

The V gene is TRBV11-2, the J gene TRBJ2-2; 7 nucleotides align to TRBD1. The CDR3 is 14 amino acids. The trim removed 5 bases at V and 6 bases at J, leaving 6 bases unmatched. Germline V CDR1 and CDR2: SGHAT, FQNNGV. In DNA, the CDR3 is TGTGCCAGCAGCCCTTACAGGGGATCCGGGGAGCTGTTTTTT. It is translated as CASSPYRGSGELFF.

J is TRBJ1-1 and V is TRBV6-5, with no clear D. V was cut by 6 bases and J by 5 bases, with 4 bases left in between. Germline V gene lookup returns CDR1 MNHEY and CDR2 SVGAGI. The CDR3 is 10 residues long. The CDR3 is CASRYTEAFF. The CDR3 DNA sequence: TGTGCCAGCAGGTATACTGAAGCTTTCTTT.

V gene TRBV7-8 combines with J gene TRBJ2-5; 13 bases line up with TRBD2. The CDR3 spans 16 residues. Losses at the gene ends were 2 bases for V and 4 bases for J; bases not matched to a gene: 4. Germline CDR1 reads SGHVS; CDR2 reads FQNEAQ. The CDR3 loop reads CASSLTSGGAGETQYF. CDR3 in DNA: TGTGCCAGCAGCTTAACTAGCGGGGGGGCAGGAGAGACCCAGTACTTC. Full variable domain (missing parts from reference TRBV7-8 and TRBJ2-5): GAGVSQSPRYKVAKRGQDVALRCDPISGHVSLFWYQQALGQGPEFLTYFQNEAQLDKSGLPSDRFFAERPEGSVSTLKIQRTQQEDSAVYLCASSLTSGGAGETQYFGPGTRLLVL.

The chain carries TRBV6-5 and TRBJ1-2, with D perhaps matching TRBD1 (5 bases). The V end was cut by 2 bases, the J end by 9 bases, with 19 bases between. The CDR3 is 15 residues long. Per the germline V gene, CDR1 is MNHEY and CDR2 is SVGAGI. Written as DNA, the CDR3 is TGTGCCAGCAGTTACAGGACTCGGGGGTTCCAAAGCTACACCTTC. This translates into CASSYRTRGFQSYTF.

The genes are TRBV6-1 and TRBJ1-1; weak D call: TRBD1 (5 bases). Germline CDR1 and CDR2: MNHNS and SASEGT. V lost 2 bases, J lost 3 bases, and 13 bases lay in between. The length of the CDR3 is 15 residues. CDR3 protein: CASSEMGGGYTEAFF. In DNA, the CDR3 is TGTGCCAGCAGTGAAATGGGGGGTGGGTACACTGAAGCTTTCTTT.

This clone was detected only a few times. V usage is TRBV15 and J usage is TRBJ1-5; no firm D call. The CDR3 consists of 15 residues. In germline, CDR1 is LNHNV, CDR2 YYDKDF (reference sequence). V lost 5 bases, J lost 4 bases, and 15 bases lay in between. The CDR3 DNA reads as TGTGCCACCAGCGCGGGGATGACTCGAAATCAGCCCCAGCATTTT. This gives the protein CATSAGMTRNQPQHF.